The 10 T cell receptor beta chains below were found in one sample sequenced in a study of blood T cell repertoires in COVID-19. Sequencing was performed with immunoSEQ multiplex PCR; in TCRdb, only in-frame clones are kept and a portion is missing. The table records about 170,000 clones, more than 85% of them present only once. Sequencing used peripheral blood. These receptors all come from a woman of 80 years or more with COVID-19, enrolled during active disease.

The chain is built from TRBV5-1 and TRBJ2-5, with D possibly being TRBD1 (5 bases). The CDR3 extends over 14 amino acids. V was shortened by 1 base and J by 4 bases, with 11 bases between the two germline ends. In germline, CDR1 is SGHRS, CDR2 YFSETQ. The CDR3 reads CASSLIQGGETQYF. The CDR3 region has the DNA TGCGCCAGCAGCTTGATCCAGGGTGGAGAGACCCAGTACTTC.

Details on this clone: Other DNA sequences in this sample translate to the same CDR3. The V gene is TRBV25-1, the J gene TRBJ1-2; D gene uncertain. Trimming took 3 bases from V and 5 from J, leaving 7 bases between them. Germline CDR1 reads MGHDK; CDR2 reads SYGVNS. CDR3 length equals 12 residues. The CDR3 nucleotides are TGTGCCAGCAGTGACGGCGGTTATGGCTACACCTTC. Translated, it gives CASSDGGYGYTF.

This chain joins TRBV28 and TRBJ1-2; 10 nucleotides agree with TRBD1. The CDR3 is made up of 14 amino acids. Trimming at V came to 5 bases and at J to 8 bases, leaving 8 bases not matched to a gene. Germline loops: CDR1 MDHEN, CDR2 SYDVKM. The CDR3 DNA follows: TGTGCCAGCAGTCCCGGGACAGGGGTCCGGGGCTACACCTTC. Its translation is CASSPGTGVRGYTF.

The chain carries TRBV29-1 and TRBJ1-1; perhaps TRBD1 as D (5 bases). In germline, CDR1 is SQVTM, CDR2 ANQGSEA. V was trimmed by 6 bases and J by 3 bases, leaving 14 bases between them. The CDR3 spans 13 residues. The CDR3 loop is CSVKEPGDTEAFF. Here the CDR3 DNA reads TGCAGCGTCAAAGAACCGGGGGACACTGAAGCTTTCTTT.

V is TRBV10-3 and J is TRBJ2-1, with D maybe TRBD2 (5 bases). This CDR3 spans 14 amino acids. Germline V CDR1 and CDR2: ENHRY, SYGVKD. V lost 3 bases and J lost 6, with 12 bases in between. CDR3 amino acids: CAISDGLASNEQFF. The CDR3 nucleotides read TGTGCCATCAGTGATGGGCTAGCTTCCAATGAGCAGTTCTTC.

The chain combines TRBV2 with TRBJ1-1; the D is unclear. The V gene's germline CDR1 is SNHLY and CDR2 FYNNEI. CDR3 length equals 12 residues. V was clipped by 4 bases and J by 5 bases, with 8 bases between them. The CDR3 sequence is CASSAGGTEAFF. The CDR3 region has the DNA TGTGCCAGCAGTGCGGGAGGGACTGAAGCTTTCTTT.

J is TRBJ2-7 and V is TRBV6-5; 12 bases agree with TRBD1. Germline trimming cut 7 bases from V and 7 bases from J; bases unmatched to any gene: 11. The CDR3 length is 15 residues. CDR1 and CDR2 (germline): MNHEY, SVGAGI. The CDR3 region has the DNA TGTGCCAGCATTGCGCCGGGACAGGGGGCGCAGGAGCAGTACTTC. Translated, it gives CASIAPGQGAQEQYF.

The J gene is TRBJ2-7, the V gene TRBV19; the D gene is possibly TRBD1 (6 bases). This CDR3 has 13 amino acids. The germline V gene has CDR1 LNHDA and CDR2 SQIVND (reference sequence). The ends were cut back, 4 bases at V and 2 bases at J, with 9 bases in the middle. DNA of the CDR3: TGTGCCAGTAGTACAACAGGGACCTACGAGCAGTACTTC. Translated: CASSTTGTYEQYF.

Comment on this clone: At one end, the junction sequence differs from germline, possibly due to a read error. The chain has TRBV28 and TRBJ1-4; D not resolved. Germline-derived CDR1 and CDR2 are MDHEN and SYDVKM. The CDR3 runs 13 residues. As DNA, the CDR3 is TGTGCCAGCGGTTTCCCTGGAGGTGAAAAACTGTTTTTT. This translates into CASGFPGGEKLFF.

The V and J genes are TRBV6-5 and TRBJ1-3; perhaps TRBD1 as D (5 bases). The germline gives CDR1 MNHEY, CDR2 SVGAGI. Trimming stripped 5 bases from V and 5 bases from J, with 16 bases between. The CDR3 sequence is 15 residues long. CDR3 sequence: CASSPAGGLRNTIYF. The CDR3 bases are TGTGCCAGCAGTCCGGCCGGGGGACTCCGAAACACCATATATTTT.